Below are 30 T cell receptor beta chains sequenced from a single sample in a study of post-analysis software for immune sequencing data. Study results and caveats: Four or five TRBV segments were significantly more frequent in patients than in controls. TRBV5-6, TRBV5-1 and TRBV20-1 were among these segments.

Included in the TCR beta cDNA libraries were unique molecular identifiers. MiXCR, run by TCRdb on the PCR reads, gives a single entry per CDR3 protein. This table has fewer than 850,000 distinct CDR3 sequences, 40% to 55% appearing once. These TCRs are of unknown antigen specificity. Sequencing was carried out using blood. The receptors here all came from a girl aged 10 to 17 with multiple sclerosis.

V and J are TRBV28 and TRBJ2-3; the match to TRBD2 covers 13 bases. Germline values: CDR1 MDHEN, CDR2 SYDVKM. This CDR3 has 14 residues. Trimming removed 6 bases from V and 3 bases from J; junction bases left unmatched: 0. The CDR3 DNA reads as TGTGCCAGCAGGACTAGCGGGAGGACAGATACGCAGTATTTT. It is translated as CASRTSGRTDTQYF.

The chain uses TRBV11-3 and TRBJ2-5; D is possibly TRBD2 (6 bases). The V gene's germline CDR1 is SGHNT and CDR2 YENEEA. The CDR3 consists of 18 residues. Trimming pared 0 bases from V and 3 bases from J, leaving 20 bases between. The CDR3 nucleotides read TGTGCCAGCAGCTTAGATTCCGCCGGAGCGGGTTTTGAAGAGACCCAGTACTTC. This codes for CASSLDSAGAGFEETQYF.

V is TRBV12-3 or TRBV12-4 and J is TRBJ1-2; possible D gene TRBD1, 5 bases. V was trimmed by 2 bases and J by 3 bases, leaving 7 bases between them. This CDR3 has 13 residues. The chain's CDR3 is CASSLQGHYGYTF. The CDR3 DNA sequence: TGTGCCAGCAGTTTACAGGGTCACTATGGCTACACCTTC.

The CDR3 bases are TGTGCCATCAGTGTTCCGGGACTAGCGGGAACTTACGAGCAGTACTTC. The encoded protein is CAISVPGLAGTYEQYF. V usage is TRBV10-3 and J usage is TRBJ2-7, with TRBD2 matching 13 bases. Germline loops: CDR1 ENHRY, CDR2 SYGVKD. This CDR3 is 16 amino acids long. V shed 4 bases, J shed 4 bases, and the junction held 7 bases outside the gene matches.

This chain joins TRBV12-3 or TRBV12-4 and TRBJ2-6; perhaps TRBD1 as D (5 bases). This CDR3 has 19 residues. V was shortened by 6 bases and J by 0 bases, with 21 bases between the two germline ends. CDR3 residues: CASRGLLGPVYSGANVLTF. The CDR3 DNA sequence: TGTGCCAGCAGGGGATTGTTGGGGCCAGTTTACTCTGGGGCCAACGTCCTGACTTTC.

Many counts were recorded for this clonotype. The chain uses TRBV7-9 and TRBJ2-3; D call uncertain. CDR1 and CDR2 from the germline V gene are SEHNR and FQNEAQ (reference sequence). V was trimmed by 4 bases and J by 2 bases, leaving 4 bases between them. The CDR3 extends over 12 amino acids. CDR3 sequence (DNA): TGTGCCAGCAGCTCCCCCACAGATACGCAGTATTTT. It specifies CASSSPTDTQYF.

The chain links TRBV28 to TRBJ2-3; 8 nucleotides agree with TRBD2. V lost 5 bases and J lost 10; bases outside the gene matches: 14. This CDR3 comprises 15 residues. CDR1 is MDHEN and CDR2 is SYDVKM in the germline V gene. CDR3 coding DNA: TGTGCCAGCAGTGAGCGGGGGTCCCTCCGGGTGGCGCAGTATTTT. Protein: CASSERGSLRVAQYF.

This rearrangement joins TRBV10-3 to TRBJ2-7, with D unresolved. The germline V and J ends were trimmed by 4 bases and 3 bases, with 4 bases remaining between them. There are 11 residues in the CDR3. Germline CDR1 reads ENHRY; CDR2 reads SYGVKD. CDR3 in amino acids: CAISVDYEQYF. The CDR3 bases are TGTGCCATCAGTGTTGACTACGAGCAGTACTTC.

V gene TRBV20-1 combines with J gene TRBJ1-2; D is ambiguous. In germline, CDR1 is DFQATT, CDR2 SNEGSKA (reference sequence). This CDR3 has 12 amino acids. CDR3 loop: CSAPSFGGGYTF. In nucleotides, the CDR3 is TGCAGCGCCCCCTCTTTCGGAGGCGGCTACACCTTC.

This sequence joins TRBV4-2 and TRBJ2-5; no firm D call. CDR3 length: 14 residues. The V gene lost 1 base and the J gene lost 3 bases, with 9 bases spanning the gap. CDR1 and CDR2 from the germline V gene are LGHNA and YNFKEQ. CDR3 amino acids: CASSQVGREETQYF. The CDR3, as DNA: TGTGCCAGCAGCCAAGTCGGTAGGGAAGAGACCCAGTACTTC.

This clonotype was seen many times. The V gene is TRBV7-2, the J gene TRBJ2-7; 9 bases agree with TRBD1. Germline loops: CDR1 SGHTA, CDR2 FQGNSA. The length of the CDR3 is 14 residues. Trimming removed 1 base from V and 3 bases from J; junction bases left unmatched: 1. This CDR3 is CASSLGGQGYEQYF. The CDR3, as DNA: TGTGCCAGCAGCTTAGGGGGACAGGGCTACGAGCAGTACTTC.

The gene calls are TRBV30 and TRBJ2-2, with D uncertain. This CDR3 is 13 amino acids long. V dropped 2 bases and J dropped 1 base, with 5 bases sitting between them. Germline values: CDR1 GTSNPN, CDR2 SVGIG (reference sequence). The CDR3 DNA reads TGTGCCTGGAGTCAGATGAACACCGGGGAGCTGTTTTTT. It encodes CAWSQMNTGELFF.

This sequence joins TRBV6-2 or TRBV6-3 and TRBJ2-7, with 8 bases identical to TRBD2. The end of the DNA aligns better with TRBJ2-4, so the J call may be wrong. CDR3 length equals 13 residues. Germline-derived CDR1 and CDR2 are MNHEY and SVGEGT. The CDR3, as DNA: TGTGCCAGCAGGACGGGGGGGAAAAACATTCAGTACTTC. This codes for CASRTGGKNIQYF.

Remarks on this clonotype: At one end, the junction sequence differs from germline, possibly due to a read error. The chain recombines TRBV20-1 with TRBJ2-6; the D call may be TRBD1 or TRBD2 (5 bases each). Germline CDR1 and CDR2: DFQATT and SNEGSKA (reference sequence). The CDR3 runs to 18 residues. The CDR3 DNA reads TGCAGTGCTAGAGATTTATTCGGACGGCAAGCTGGGACCAACGTCCTGACTTTT. Translation gives CSARDLFGRQAGTNVLTF.

The J gene is TRBJ2-1, the V gene TRBV7-9; 10 bases align to TRBD2. Germline lookup yields CDR1 SEHNR and CDR2 FQNEAQ (reference sequence). CDR3 length: 13 amino acids. Germline trimming cut 11 bases from V and 6 bases from J; bases unmatched to any gene: 7. Here the CDR3 reads CAGLASGSNEQFF. CDR3 sequence (DNA): TGTGCCGGGTTGGCTAGCGGGAGCAATGAGCAGTTCTTC.

The chain uses TRBV20-1 and TRBJ2-1; 7 positions match TRBD2. Germline V gene data show CDR1 as DFQATT and CDR2 as SNEGSKA (reference sequence). The CDR3 is 14 residues long. Unmatched junction bases numbered 11, after V lost 5 bases and J lost 7 bases. The CDR3 DNA sequence: TGCAGTGCTTGGATGGCGGGAGTGGGAAATGAGCAGTTCTTC. Translating gives CSAWMAGVGNEQFF.

This clonotype was counted once. The chain employs TRBV13 and TRBJ2-5; 7 nucleotides line up with TRBD2. The J call is doubtful: the DNA matches TRBJ2-1 better. Per the germline V gene, CDR1 is PRHDT and CDR2 is FYEKMQ (reference sequence). The CDR3 is 15 residues long. CDR3 DNA sequence: TGTGCCAGCAGCCTCCCTAGCGACTCGCGGGGGACCCAGTTCTTC. It encodes CASSLPSDSRGTQFF.

The chain uses TRBV20-1 and TRBJ2-1; D is uncertain. Germline-derived CDR1 and CDR2 are DFQATT and SNEGSKA (reference sequence). Trimming removed 3 bases from V and 6 bases from J, with 12 bases in between. The CDR3 has 13 amino acids. The CDR3 bases are TGCAGTGCTAGTCGAAGGTTGGGCAATGAGCAGTTCTTC. Translated, it gives CSASRRLGNEQFF.

The chain joins TRBV6-2 or TRBV6-3 to TRBJ2-7; possible D gene TRBD2, 5 bases. The CDR3 has 15 amino acids. CDR1 MNHEY and CDR2 SVGEGT come from the germline V gene. V was trimmed by 2 bases and J by 3 bases, leaving 14 bases between them. The DNA of the CDR3 is TGTGCCAGCAGTTACCCCCTCAGCGGCCTCTACGAGCAGTACTTC. The encoded protein is CASSYPLSGLYEQYF.

The CDR3, as DNA: TGTGCCAGCAGTTTTTCAGGACAGGGTGGAGATACGCAGTATTTT. Translated, it gives CASSFSGQGGDTQYF. The V call is TRBV27, the J call TRBJ2-3; 8 bases line up with TRBD1. The CDR3 is made up of 15 amino acids. In germline, CDR1 is MNHEY, CDR2 SMNVEV (reference sequence). V shed 3 bases and J 5 bases; nucleotides not matched to a gene: 7.

The chain recombines TRBV7-9 with TRBJ2-3; possibly TRBD2 for D (6 bases). Germline loops: CDR1 SEHNR, CDR2 FQNEAQ (reference sequence). Trimming pared 3 bases from V and 2 bases from J, leaving 12 bases between. This CDR3 has 15 residues. CDR3 region: CASSFVGGNTDTQYF. Written as DNA, the CDR3 is TGTGCCAGCAGCTTCGTAGGCGGGAACACAGATACGCAGTATTTT.

This rearrangement joins TRBV10-3 to TRBJ2-3, with D perhaps matching TRBD2 (5 bases). Germline CDR1 is ENHRY and CDR2 is SYGVKD. V was clipped by 7 bases and J by 5 bases, with 7 bases between them. The CDR3 totals 11 residues. This chain's CDR3 is CAIKGLDTQYF. Written as DNA, the CDR3 is TGTGCCATCAAAGGACTAGATACGCAGTATTTT.

V is TRBV6-2 or TRBV6-3 and J is TRBJ1-5; 9 bases match TRBD1. Losses at the gene ends were 0 bases for V and 4 bases for J; bases not matched to a gene: 4. Germline CDR1 MNHEY, CDR2 SVGEGT. This CDR3 has 16 amino acids. This CDR3 is CASSYSGQGENQPQHF. CDR3 DNA sequence: TGTGCCAGCAGTTACTCGGGACAGGGAGAAAATCAGCCCCAGCATTTT.

This clonotype turned up a few times. The chain carries TRBV12-3 or TRBV12-4 and TRBJ1-2, with 8 bases aligning to TRBD1. The CDR3 runs 12 residues. With V trimmed by 8 bases and J by 6 bases, 5 bases remained unmatched. CDR3 protein: CASSPTGDGYTF. CDR3 bases: TGTGCCAGCTCACCGACAGGGGATGGCTACACCTTC.

In this sample, this clonotype turned up a few times. The chain recombines TRBV6-2 or TRBV6-3 with TRBJ2-3; D unclear. The ends were cut back, 4 bases at V and 6 bases at J, with 14 bases in the middle. The CDR3 has 14 residues. Germline loops: CDR1 MNHEY, CDR2 SVGEGT. CDR3 in amino acids: CASSSQTSGDTQYF. Here the CDR3 DNA reads TGTGCCAGCAGTTCCCAGACATCCGGGGATACGCAGTATTTT.

This clonotype was seen at least ten times. The rearrangement uses TRBV20-1 and TRBJ2-7; tentative D call: TRBD1 (6 bases). The CDR3 is 13 amino acids. The V and J ends lost 3 bases and 0 bases respectively, with 9 bases between them. CDR1 DFQATT and CDR2 SNEGSKA come from the germline V gene (reference sequence). The CDR3 DNA reads TGCAGTGCTAGTAGGGGGAGCTCCTACGAGCAGTACTTC. Protein: CSASRGSSYEQYF.

This chain uses TRBV4-2 with TRBJ1-5; possibly TRBD1 for D (5 bases). This CDR3 is built from 19 residues. From germline, CDR1 is LGHNA and CDR2 YNFKEQ. The V end was cut by 1 base, the J end by 5 bases, with 24 bases between. The CDR3 DNA sequence: TGTGCCAGCAGCCAAGTTCGGGGCCGGGGGGGAATAAGGGATCAGCCCCAGCATTTT. Its translation: CASSQVRGRGGIRDQPQHF.

The rearrangement joins TRBV5-1 to TRBJ2-5; 12 bases line up with TRBD2. With 1 base clipped from V and 10 bases from J, the junction kept 2 bases outside the gene matches. Germline values: CDR1 SGHRS, CDR2 YFSETQ. The CDR3 loop spans 13 amino acids. The CDR3 loop reads CASSLRTSGDQYF. The CDR3 coding sequence is TGCGCCAGCAGCTTGCGGACTAGCGGGGACCAGTACTTC.

The V and J genes are TRBV7-3 and TRBJ2-3; no clear D. With 5 bases removed from V and 5 bases from J, the gap between germline ends came to 11 bases. CDR1 and CDR2 from the germline V gene are SGHTA and FQGTGA. CDR3 length: 13 residues. This chain's CDR3 is CASSPQAGDTQYF. In DNA, the CDR3 is TGTGCCAGCAGCCCCCAAGCTGGAGATACGCAGTATTTT.

This clonotype was seen more than once but under ten times. The chain couples TRBV5-1 to TRBJ2-1; TRBD2 aligns across 12 bases. CDR1 and CDR2 from the germline V gene are SGHRS and YFSETQ. The J segment lost 4 bases and the V segment lost 4 bases, leaving 6 bases of the junction unmatched. This CDR3 has 16 residues. For the CDR3, the DNA is TGCGCCAGCAGCCCCGGACTAGCGGGACTATACAATGAGCAGTTCTTC. Translation: CASSPGLAGLYNEQFF.